Below, 5 T cell receptor beta chains from the same sample are listed, as sequenced in a study of response to subunit inactivated influenza vaccine. From the RT-PCR reads, TCRdb called clonotypes with MiXCR, one entry per CDR3 protein. This table holds about 570,000 distinct CDR3 sequences, around 11% found once. The data also belong to a second study, concerning T cells expressing NK-cell markers. This second report adds: Template switching by 5'RACE with UMIs generated the TCR beta cDNA.

The sequencing used PBMCs from blood, collected on the day of vaccination. These receptors all stem from a middle-aged man who received an inactivated influenza vaccine.

The chain joins TRBV5-1 to TRBJ1-5; unclear D gene. The germline CDR1 and CDR2 sequences are SGHRS and YFSETQ. Trimming removed 0 bases from V and 0 bases from J, with 7 bases in between. CDR3 length: 15 residues. The CDR3 nucleotides are TGCGCCAGCAGCTTGGAGCCGTATAGCAATCAGCCCCAGCATTTT. Its protein is CASSLEPYSNQPQHF. The full variable domain, rest sourced from reference TRBV5-1 and TRBJ1-5, is KAGVTQTPRYLIKTRGQQVTLSCSPISGHRSVSWYQQTPGQGLQFLFEYFSETQRNKGNFPGRFSGRQFSNSRSEMNVSTLELGDSALYLCASSLEPYSNQPQHFGDGTRLSIL.

The V and J genes are TRBV20-1 and TRBJ2-2; the D call may be TRBD1 or TRBD2 (5 bases each). CDR1 DFQATT and CDR2 SNEGSKA come from the germline V gene (reference sequence). V lost 5 bases to trimming and J lost 3 bases, with 7 bases between them. This CDR3 is built from 12 residues. Written as DNA, the CDR3 is TGCAGTGCTGAGGGGCACACCGGGGAGCTGTTTTTT. Residues: CSAEGHTGELFF.

There are a few counts of this clonotype. J is TRBJ1-1 and V is TRBV4-2, with 8 bases fitting TRBD1. The junction had 4 bases not matched to a gene; V was cut back by 3 bases and J by 1 base. Germline values: CDR1 LGHNA, CDR2 YNFKEQ. CDR3 length: 15 amino acids. The CDR3 DNA follows: TGTGCCAGCAGCCAGGATGGGACAGGGAACACTGAAGCTTTCTTT. Translated, it gives CASSQDGTGNTEAFF.

The chain has TRBV28 and TRBJ2-5; 7 bases are a match to TRBD2. V gave up 7 bases and J gave up 0 bases; unmatched junction bases: 8. This CDR3 contains 15 residues. The germline V gene encodes CDR1 MDHEN and CDR2 SYDVKM. DNA for the CDR3: TGTGCCAGCACCCTGGGGGGGGTATACCAAGAGACCCAGTACTTC. Translated: CASTLGGVYQETQYF.

This chain joins TRBV28 and TRBJ2-1; a weak D match, TRBD2 (5 bases). CDR3 length: 12 amino acids. V was pared by 6 bases and J by 7 bases, with 10 bases between. Germline-derived CDR1 and CDR2 are MDHEN and SYDVKM. The CDR3 DNA reads TGTGCCAGCAGATTTCGGGGTAATGAGCAGTTCTTC. Its protein is CASRFRGNEQFF.